Below are 15 T cell receptor beta chains sequenced from a single sample in a study of T cell changes during pregnancy in multiple sclerosis. TCRdb keeps only in-frame clones here, not all; method: immunoSEQ multiplex PCR. The sample holds approximately 32,000 clones; roughly 89% are singletons and the top ten take 10% to 13%. The sequences come from CD8+ T cells from peripheral blood mononuclear cells, collected in the second trimester of pregnancy. Every receptor here comes from a female donor with multiple sclerosis, enrolled in a pregnancy study.

This rearrangement joins TRBV2 to TRBJ2-1; D perhaps matches TRBD1 (6 bases). The V end lost 5 bases, the J end lost 8 bases, and 25 bases lay between the germline ends. CDR3 length: 17 residues. The V gene's germline CDR1 is SNHLY and CDR2 FYNNEI. Here the CDR3 reads CASSPYTGTRGIDEQFF. The CDR3 nucleotides are TGTGCCAGCAGTCCTTATACCGGGACAAGGGGTATCGATGAGCAGTTCTTC.

V is TRBV2 and J is TRBJ2-3; D ambiguous. The CDR3 sequence is 14 residues long. Germline CDR1 reads SNHLY; CDR2 reads FYNNEI. The V end lost 5 bases, the J end lost 2 bases, and 11 bases lay between the germline ends. In DNA form, the CDR3 reads TGTGCCAGCAGTTTCTGGGCCTACACAGATACGCAGTATTTT. The encoded protein is CASSFWAYTDTQYF.

The chain has TRBV7-6 and TRBJ2-5; maybe TRBD1 (8 bases). Germline CDR1 and CDR2: SGHVS and FNYEAQ. The CDR3 runs 15 residues. Trimming pared 5 bases from V and 3 bases from J, leaving 16 bases between. The CDR3 DNA sequence: TGTGCCAGCAGCAGAACAGGGGGGGTAAAAGAGACCCAGTACTTC. This codes for CASSRTGGVKETQYF. The full variable domain, in which reference TRBV7-6 and TRBJ2-5 provide the parts outside the CDR3, is GAGVSQSPRYKVTKRGQDVALRCDPISGHVSLYWYRQALGQGPEFLTYFNYEAQQDKSGLPNDRFSAERPEGSISTLTIQRTEQRDSAMYRCASSRTGGVKETQYFGPGTRLLVL.

This clone came up a few times. The chain has TRBV13 and TRBJ2-2; maybe TRBD1 (6 bases). In germline, CDR1 is PRHDT, CDR2 FYEKMQ (reference sequence). Between the trimmed V and J ends, which lost 5 bases and 5 bases, there was a span of 18 bases. The CDR3 loop spans 16 amino acids. CDR3 residues: CASSPQPPTGTGELFF. The DNA for the CDR3 is TGTGCCAGCAGCCCACAACCCCCAACAGGGACCGGGGAGCTGTTTTTT.

The rearrangement links TRBV2 to TRBJ2-1, with D perhaps matching TRBD2 (7 bases). The CDR3 totals 10 residues. Germline V CDR1 and CDR2: SNHLY, FYNNEI. V lost 9 bases, J lost 14 bases, and 14 bases lay in between. CDR3 protein: CASRGGREFF. The CDR3 DNA follows: TGTGCCAGTAGGGGGGGTCGAGAGTTCTTC.

The chain employs TRBV7-2 and TRBJ2-1; D is undetermined. Per germline, CDR1 SGHTA and CDR2 FQGNSA. The V gene lost 7 bases and the J gene lost 3 bases, with 16 bases spanning the gap. The CDR3 has 15 residues. The CDR3 is CASTAGFALYNEQFF. The CDR3 DNA sequence: TGTGCCAGCACCGCCGGTTTCGCCCTCTACAATGAGCAGTTCTTC.

The chain combines TRBV7-9 with TRBJ2-7, with 11 nucleotides matching TRBD2. The germline V gene encodes CDR1 SEHNR and CDR2 FQNEAQ (reference sequence). V shed 4 bases and J 2 bases; nucleotides not matched to a gene: 4. CDR3 length: 15 amino acids. The CDR3 protein is CASSSGTSGTYEQYF. The CDR3 nucleotides are TGTGCCAGCAGCTCCGGGACTAGCGGCACCTACGAGCAGTACTTC. The entire variable domain, with the rest obtained from reference TRBV7-9 and TRBJ2-7, is as follows: DTGVSQNPRHKITKRGQNVTFRCDPISEHNRLYWYRQTLGQGPEFLTYFQNEAQLEKSRLLSDRFSAERPKGSFSTLEIQRTEQGDSAMYLCASSSGTSGTYEQYFGPGTRLTVT.

This chain uses TRBV28 with TRBJ2-4; tentatively, D is TRBD1 (6 bases). This CDR3 has 14 amino acids. Germline CDR1 and CDR2: MDHEN and SYDVKM. V was pared by 3 bases and J by 8 bases, with 14 bases between. The CDR3, as DNA: TGTGCCAGCAGTTTGCGGCAGGGACACGACATTCAGTACTTC. This encodes CASSLRQGHDIQYF.

The V gene is TRBV9, the J gene TRBJ2-3; maybe TRBD2 (6 bases). CDR3 length equals 16 residues. The V end was cut by 3 bases, the J end by 1 base, with 15 bases between. The germline gives CDR1 SGDLS, CDR2 YYNGEE. For the CDR3, the DNA is TGTGCCAGCAGCGAGCCCCTAGCGATTGGCACAGATACGCAGTATTTT. This translates into CASSEPLAIGTDTQYF.

The chain couples TRBV4-2 to TRBJ1-1; 9 bases fit TRBD1. Germline lookup yields CDR1 LGHNA and CDR2 YNFKEQ. The CDR3 spans 19 residues. The J segment lost 2 bases and the V segment lost 4 bases, leaving 17 bases of the junction unmatched. This CDR3 is CASSRNRGRAPGANTEAFF. The CDR3 DNA follows: TGTGCCAGCAGCCGGAACAGGGGGCGGGCCCCCGGCGCCAACACTGAAGCTTTCTTT.

This clone was detected only once. The J gene is TRBJ2-4, the V gene TRBV7-9, with TRBD2 matching over 12 bases. Losses at the gene ends were 5 bases for V and 0 bases for J; bases not matched to a gene: 8. Per the germline V gene, CDR1 is SEHNR and CDR2 is FQNEAQ (reference sequence). This CDR3 is 18 amino acids long. The CDR3 region has the DNA TGTGCCAGCAGCCCAACTAGCGGGGGGACGTTAGCCAAAAACATTCAGTACTTC. The encoded protein is CASSPTSGGTLAKNIQYF.

This clone was found once. V usage is TRBV27 and J usage is TRBJ2-3; TRBD2 matches at 7 bases. This CDR3 comprises 15 residues. Germline V gene data show CDR1 as MNHEY and CDR2 as SMNVEV (reference sequence). V dropped 2 bases and J dropped 5; count of bases not matched to a gene: 7. The CDR3 reads CASSLQWGREDTQYF. DNA for the CDR3: TGTGCCAGCAGTTTACAGTGGGGGAGGGAAGATACGCAGTATTTT.

The J gene is TRBJ1-1, the V gene TRBV6-5; the D gene is possibly TRBD1 (5 bases). Per the germline V gene, CDR1 is MNHEY and CDR2 is SVGAGI. Trimming cost V 4 bases and J 5 bases, with 14 bases left between them. CDR3 length: 14 amino acids. The chain's CDR3 is CASSSGHRETEAFF. The CDR3, as DNA: TGTGCCAGCAGTTCCGGACACAGAGAGACTGAAGCTTTCTTT.

The J gene is TRBJ2-1, the V gene TRBV15, with D uncertain. CDR1 and CDR2 (germline): LNHNV, YYDKDF (reference sequence). V lost 0 bases and J lost 0, with 9 bases in between. The CDR3 is made up of 16 amino acids. The CDR3 DNA reads as TGTGCCACCAGCAGAGATTATGCGAGCTCCTACAATGAGCAGTTCTTC. Translation: CATSRDYASSYNEQFF.

The chain is built from TRBV5-1 and TRBJ2-1; no definite D call. Germline V gene sequence: CDR1 SGHRS, CDR2 YFSETQ. This CDR3 comprises 11 residues. The V and J ends lost 3 bases and 5 bases respectively, with 3 bases between them. The CDR3 sequence: CASSYNNEQFF. In DNA form, the CDR3 reads TGCGCCAGCAGCTATAACAATGAGCAGTTCTTC.